This TCR beta chain was identified in a study of blood T cell repertoires in COVID-19. Overall study context: Sites in the United States, Italy and Spain provided acute and convalescent COVID-19 samples. T cells, B-cell-depleted T cells, or PBMCs provided the cDNA or gDNA that served as material.

As handled by the study authors: Researchers report that nucleated cell counts were estimated from reference gene primer amplification. The protocol was immunoSEQ multiplex PCR, while the TCRdb copy is restricted to in-frame clones and leaves out a portion. That table supplies the V and J calls and clone size; D and trimming were determined from the DNA. The sample holds over 90,000 clones; 81% are singletons and the top ten take 20% to 30%. This CDR3 spans 14 amino acids. Germline values: CDR1 SGHTA, CDR2 FQGNSA. The V gene end was trimmed by 3 bases and the J gene end by 2 bases; junction bases not matched to a gene: 4.

V and J are TRBV7-2 and TRBJ2-7; TRBD1 agrees at 7 bases. What was sequenced was peripheral blood. The receptor was isolated from a man aged 80 or over with active or convalescent COVID-19. The CDR3 protein is CASSFGQAPYEQYF. The CDR3 DNA reads TGTGCCAGCAGCTTCGGACAGGCCCCCTACGAGCAGTACTTC.